This section outlines one T cell receptor beta chain sequence together with its context. Repertoires were generated with immunoSEQ multiplex PCR, while TCRdb's copy carries only in-frame clones and drops some. In the table there are thousands of clones, 82% of which are singletons. Nucleic acids came from premalignant or tumor cells enriched by macro-dissection. The V gene end was trimmed by 1 base and the J gene end by 4 bases; junction bases not matched to a gene: 10. Germline CDR1 and CDR2: SGHKS and YYEKEE (reference sequence). This CDR3 has 19 residues. This sample is drawn from a study of immune evolution from preneoplasia to lung adenocarcinoma.

The sequence was obtained from a person aged 65-85 years with lung adenocarcinoma. This chain joins TRBV5-5 and TRBJ2-6; 11 nucleotides align to TRBD2. Sequencing was performed on FFPE minimally invasive lung adenocarcinoma tissue. The CDR3 DNA reads TGTGCCAGCAGCTTGAGTCTAGCGGGGGGCTCCCGGGGGGCCAACGTCCTGACTTTC. This encodes CASSLSLAGGSRGANVLTF.